The 13 T cell receptor beta chains below come from one sample, sequenced in a study of OX40 agonist ivuxolimab in advanced cancers. The method was immunoSEQ multiplex PCR; TCRdb's version includes in-frame clones alone and lacks a portion of them. The data show approximately 26,000 clones, more than 80% seen once. Here the sequenced sample was CD4+ or CD8+ T cells sorted from blood, taken in a trial of the OX40 agonist ivuxolimab. Every receptor here comes from an adult with an advanced solid tumor such as melanoma, head and neck, liver or kidney cancer.

The chain recombines TRBV4-2 with TRBJ2-1; 8 positions agree with TRBD2. This CDR3 is built from 16 residues. V lost 0 bases, J lost 4 bases, and 5 bases stayed unmatched. Per germline, CDR1 LGHNA and CDR2 YNFKEQ. As DNA, the CDR3 is TGTGCCAGCAGCCAAGAAGGGCGGGGGGCTTACAATGAGCAGTTCTTC. Translating it yields CASSQEGRGAYNEQFF.

The chain has TRBV13 and TRBJ1-1, with a tentative D call TRBD1 (5 bases). CDR3 length equals 17 residues. Per the germline V gene, CDR1 is PRHDT and CDR2 is FYEKMQ (reference sequence). V was trimmed by 5 bases and J by 0 bases, leaving 19 bases between them. CDR3 coding DNA: TGTGCCAGCAGCCCCAACTCGCCAGGGATCATGAACACTGAAGCTTTCTTT. Translated, it gives CASSPNSPGIMNTEAFF.

The genes are TRBV13 and TRBJ1-3, with a weak D call TRBD1 (6 bases). The CDR3 length is 17 residues. CDR1 PRHDT and CDR2 FYEKMQ come from the germline V gene (reference sequence). Trimming took 5 bases from V and 2 from J, leaving 19 bases between them. The chain's CDR3 is CASSQQGRGFAGNTIYF. In nucleotides, the CDR3 is TGTGCCAGCAGCCAGCAGGGGAGGGGTTTTGCTGGAAACACCATATATTTT.

This clone was seen once. The chain has TRBV18 and TRBJ2-1, with 8 bases that match TRBD2. Trimming cost V 0 bases and J 8 bases; bases outside gene matches: 6. The CDR3 runs to 15 residues. CDR1 and CDR2 from the germline V gene are KGHSH and LQKENI. The CDR3 DNA follows: TGTGCCAGCTCACCACCGAGCGGGAGTAAGGATGAGCAGTTCTTC. It is translated as CASSPPSGSKDEQFF.

The genes are TRBV7-9 and TRBJ2-7; tentatively, D is TRBD2 (5 bases). The CDR3 extends over 14 amino acids. Germline V gene data show CDR1 as SEHNR and CDR2 as FQNEAQ (reference sequence). V was clipped by 3 bases and J by 0 bases, with 9 bases between them. In DNA form, the CDR3 reads TGTGCCAGCAGCTTCTCGGGAAGCTCCTACGAGCAGTACTTC. It is translated as CASSFSGSSYEQYF.

V is TRBV4-3 and J is TRBJ2-7, with a tentative D call TRBD2 (6 bases). CDR3 length equals 15 residues. Trimming left V 0 bases short and J 3 bases short, with 12 bases between. CDR1 LGHNA and CDR2 YSLEER come from the germline V gene. The CDR3 sequence is CASSQDAGPLYEQYF. In DNA form, the CDR3 reads TGCGCCAGCAGCCAAGATGCGGGACCCCTCTACGAGCAGTACTTC.

This chain's CDR3 is CASSPSQEGNQPQHF. In DNA, the CDR3 is TGTGCCAGTAGCCCTTCACAGGAGGGCAATCAGCCCCAGCATTTT. The chain is built from TRBV19 and TRBJ1-5; maybe TRBD1 (5 bases). Germline CDR1 is LNHDA and CDR2 is SQIVND (reference sequence). Between the trimmed V and J ends, which lost 6 bases and 2 bases, there was a span of 14 bases. This CDR3 has 15 residues.

The V and J genes are TRBV14 and TRBJ2-3; D ambiguous. Germline CDR1 reads SGHDN; CDR2 reads FVKESK. The V end was cut by 0 bases, the J end by 4 bases, with 14 bases between. This CDR3 spans 16 amino acids. CDR3 protein: CASSQDRMSVADTQYF. CDR3 nucleotides: TGTGCCAGCAGCCAAGATCGAATGAGTGTCGCAGATACGCAGTATTTT.

This clone was observed a handful of times. The rearrangement uses TRBV18 and TRBJ2-1, with a weak D call TRBD1 (6 bases). Deletions cut 3 bases from V and 2 bases from J, with 11 bases between. Germline lookup yields CDR1 KGHSH and CDR2 LQKENI. The CDR3 contains 15 residues. Here the CDR3 reads CASSPGTHTYNEQFF. Written as DNA, the CDR3 is TGTGCCAGCTCACCCGGGACACATACCTACAATGAGCAGTTCTTC.

The chain has TRBV6-5 and TRBJ2-5, with TRBD2 matching over 9 bases. The ends lost 4 bases at V and 2 bases at J; junction bases unmatched: 8. This CDR3 is 16 amino acids long. Germline CDR1 and CDR2: MNHEY and SVGAGI. The chain's CDR3 is CASSLRGSGGQETQYF. The CDR3 DNA reads as TGTGCCAGCAGTTTACGAGGTAGCGGGGGACAAGAGACCCAGTACTTC.

The rearrangement joins TRBV6-1 to TRBJ2-7, with TRBD1 identical over 9 bases. With 6 bases clipped from V and 3 bases from J, the junction kept 3 bases outside the gene matches. CDR1 and CDR2 from the germline V gene are MNHNS and SASEGT. The CDR3 runs to 13 residues. As DNA, the CDR3 is TGTGCCAGCAGCTGGGACAGGGTCTACGAGCAGTACTTC. This sequence encodes CASSWDRVYEQYF.

This clone appeared once. This chain links TRBV11-2 with TRBJ1-2, with D possibly matching TRBD1 (6 bases). Germline V CDR1 and CDR2: SGHAT, FQNNGV. V was cut by 4 bases and J by 1 base, with 19 bases left in between. The CDR3 has 17 residues. This chain's CDR3 is CASSSRDTYPFNYGYTF. The CDR3, as DNA: TGTGCCAGCAGCTCGCGGGACACTTACCCTTTTAACTATGGCTACACCTTC.

This sequence joins TRBV7-9 and TRBJ1-4; D possibly corresponds to TRBD1 (6 bases). Trimming stripped 5 bases from V and 3 bases from J, with 10 bases between. Looked up from germline, CDR1 is SEHNR and CDR2 is FQNEAQ (reference sequence). The CDR3 is 14 amino acids. The CDR3: CASSPWTANEKLFF. The DNA of the CDR3 is TGTGCCAGCAGCCCGTGGACAGCTAATGAAAAACTGTTTTTT. Supplemented by reference TRBV7-9 and TRBJ1-4, the full variable domain reads DTGVSQNPRHKITKRGQNVTFRCDPISEHNRLYWYRQTLGQGPEFLTYFQNEAQLEKSRLLSDRFSAERPKGSFSTLEIQRTEQGDSAMYLCASSPWTANEKLFFGSGTQLSVL.